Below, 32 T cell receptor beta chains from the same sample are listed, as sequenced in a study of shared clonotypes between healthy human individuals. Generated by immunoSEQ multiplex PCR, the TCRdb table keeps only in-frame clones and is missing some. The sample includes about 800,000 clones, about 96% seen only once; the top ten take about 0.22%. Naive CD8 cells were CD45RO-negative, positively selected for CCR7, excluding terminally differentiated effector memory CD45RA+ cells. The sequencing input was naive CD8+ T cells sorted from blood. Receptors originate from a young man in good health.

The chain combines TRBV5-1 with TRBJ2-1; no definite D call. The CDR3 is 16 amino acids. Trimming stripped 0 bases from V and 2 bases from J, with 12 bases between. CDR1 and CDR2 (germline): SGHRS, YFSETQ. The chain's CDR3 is CASSLVGGPPYNEQFF. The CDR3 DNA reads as TGCGCCAGCAGCTTGGTGGGCGGTCCGCCCTACAATGAGCAGTTCTTC.

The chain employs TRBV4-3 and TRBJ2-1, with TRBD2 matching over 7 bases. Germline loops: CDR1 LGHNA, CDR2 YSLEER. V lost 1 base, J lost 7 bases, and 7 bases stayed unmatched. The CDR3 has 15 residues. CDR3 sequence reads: CASSQGSGWENEQFF. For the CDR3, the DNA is TGCGCCAGCAGCCAAGGTAGCGGGTGGGAGAATGAGCAGTTCTTC.

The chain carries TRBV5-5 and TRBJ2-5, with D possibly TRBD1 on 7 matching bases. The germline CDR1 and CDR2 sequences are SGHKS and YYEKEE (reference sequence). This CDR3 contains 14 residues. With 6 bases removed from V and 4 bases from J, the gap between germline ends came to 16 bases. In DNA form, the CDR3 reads TGTGCCAGCATTCAGGGGGGCGGTCGAGAGACCCAGTACTTC. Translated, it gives CASIQGGGRETQYF.

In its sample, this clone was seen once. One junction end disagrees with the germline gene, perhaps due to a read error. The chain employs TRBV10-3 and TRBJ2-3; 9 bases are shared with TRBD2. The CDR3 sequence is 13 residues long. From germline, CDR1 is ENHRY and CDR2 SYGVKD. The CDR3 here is CAINEREADTQYF. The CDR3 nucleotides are TGTGCCATCAATGAGCGGGAGGCAGATACGCAGTATTTT.

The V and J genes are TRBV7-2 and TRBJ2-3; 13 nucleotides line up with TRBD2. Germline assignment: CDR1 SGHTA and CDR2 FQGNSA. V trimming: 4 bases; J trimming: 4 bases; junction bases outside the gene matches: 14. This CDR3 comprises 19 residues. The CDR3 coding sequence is TGTGCCAGCAGCTCGGGACTAGCGGGACCTCCTACCCCAGCAGATACGCAGTATTTT. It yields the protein CASSSGLAGPPTPADTQYF.

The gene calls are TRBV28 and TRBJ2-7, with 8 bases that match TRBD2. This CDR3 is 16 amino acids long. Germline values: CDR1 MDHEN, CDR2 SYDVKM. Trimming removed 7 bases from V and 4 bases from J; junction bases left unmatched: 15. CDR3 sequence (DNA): TGTGCCAGCAAGGAAGCGGGAGAAGCCGGTTATTACGAGCAGTACTTC. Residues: CASKEAGEAGYYEQYF.

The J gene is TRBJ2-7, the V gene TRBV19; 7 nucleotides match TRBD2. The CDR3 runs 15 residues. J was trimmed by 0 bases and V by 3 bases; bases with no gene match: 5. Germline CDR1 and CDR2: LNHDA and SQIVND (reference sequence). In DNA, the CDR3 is TGTGCCAGTAGTATCTCCGGCGGGAGCTCCTACGAGCAGTACTTC. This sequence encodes CASSISGGSSYEQYF.

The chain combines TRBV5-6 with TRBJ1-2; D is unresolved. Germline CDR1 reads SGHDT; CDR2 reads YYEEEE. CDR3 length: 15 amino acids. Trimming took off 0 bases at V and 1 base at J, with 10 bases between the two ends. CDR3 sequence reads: CASSLVGFLNYGYTF. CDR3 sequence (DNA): TGTGCCAGCAGCTTGGTAGGGTTTCTTAACTATGGCTACACCTTC.

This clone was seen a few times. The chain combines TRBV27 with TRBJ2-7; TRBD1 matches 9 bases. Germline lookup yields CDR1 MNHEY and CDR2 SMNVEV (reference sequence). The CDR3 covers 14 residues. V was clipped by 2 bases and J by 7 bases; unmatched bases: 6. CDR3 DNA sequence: TGTGCCAGCAGTTTACGGGGACAGGGAGGAGAGCAGTACTTC. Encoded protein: CASSLRGQGGEQYF.

DNA of the CDR3: TGCAGCGTTCTTGGGACGACAGGGGAAAAACTGTTTTTT. This encodes CSVLGTTGEKLFF. The chain combines TRBV29-1 with TRBJ1-4; the match to TRBD1 covers 7 bases. CDR3 size: 13 residues. V dropped 5 bases and J dropped 8; count of bases not matched to a gene: 8. Germline lookup yields CDR1 SQVTM and CDR2 ANQGSEA.

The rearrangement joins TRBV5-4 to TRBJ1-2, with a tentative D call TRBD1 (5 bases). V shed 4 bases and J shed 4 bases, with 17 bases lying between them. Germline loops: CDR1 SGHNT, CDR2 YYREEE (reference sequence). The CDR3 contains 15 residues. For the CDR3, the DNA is TGTGCCAGCAGCCTGGGGGTCAGGACAACCTATGGCTACACCTTC. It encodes CASSLGVRTTYGYTF.

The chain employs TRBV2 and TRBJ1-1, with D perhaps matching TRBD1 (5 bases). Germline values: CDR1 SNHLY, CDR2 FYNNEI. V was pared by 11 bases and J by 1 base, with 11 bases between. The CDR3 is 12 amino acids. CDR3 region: CAPRQRNTEAFF. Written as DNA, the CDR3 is TGTGCCCCCCGACAGAGGAACACTGAAGCTTTCTTT.

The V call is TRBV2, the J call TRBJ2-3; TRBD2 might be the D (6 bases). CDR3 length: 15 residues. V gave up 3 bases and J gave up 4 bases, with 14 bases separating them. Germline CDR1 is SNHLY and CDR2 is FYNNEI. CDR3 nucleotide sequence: TGTGCCAGCAGTGAGGGCGGGATGCTTGCAGATACGCAGTATTTT. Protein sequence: CASSEGGMLADTQYF.

This CDR3 reads CASSSLTGPGTDTQYF. CDR3 nucleotide sequence: TGTGCCAGCAGTTCCTTGACAGGGCCGGGAACAGATACGCAGTATTTT. The chain recombines TRBV27 with TRBJ2-3; TRBD1 aligns across 7 bases. V shed 4 bases, J shed 3 bases, and the junction held 10 bases outside the gene matches. This CDR3 contains 16 residues. Per the germline V gene, CDR1 is MNHEY and CDR2 is SMNVEV (reference sequence).

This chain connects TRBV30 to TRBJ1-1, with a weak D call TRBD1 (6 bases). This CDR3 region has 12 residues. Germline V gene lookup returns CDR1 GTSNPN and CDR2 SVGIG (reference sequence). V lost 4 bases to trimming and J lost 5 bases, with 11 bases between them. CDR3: CAWNTGRTEAFF. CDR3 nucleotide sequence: TGTGCCTGGAACACAGGGCGGACTGAAGCTTTCTTT.

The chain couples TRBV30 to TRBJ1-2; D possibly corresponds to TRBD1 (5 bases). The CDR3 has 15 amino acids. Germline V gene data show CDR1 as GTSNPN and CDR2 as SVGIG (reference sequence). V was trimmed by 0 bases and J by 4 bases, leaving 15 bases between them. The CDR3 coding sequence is TGTGCCTGGAGTGTAGGCGCAGGGCGCACCTATGGCTACACCTTC. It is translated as CAWSVGAGRTYGYTF.

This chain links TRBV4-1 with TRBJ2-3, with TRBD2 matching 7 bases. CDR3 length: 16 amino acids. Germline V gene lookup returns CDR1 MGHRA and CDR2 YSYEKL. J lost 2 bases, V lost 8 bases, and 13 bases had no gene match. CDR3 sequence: CASQLRGGSNTDTQYF. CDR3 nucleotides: TGCGCCAGCCAGCTCCGCGGCGGGAGTAACACAGATACGCAGTATTTT.

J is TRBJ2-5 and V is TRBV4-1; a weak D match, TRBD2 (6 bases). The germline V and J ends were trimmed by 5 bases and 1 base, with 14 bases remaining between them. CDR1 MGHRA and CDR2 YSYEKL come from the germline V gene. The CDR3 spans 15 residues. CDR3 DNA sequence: TGCGCCAGCAGCAACAAACGGGGGATCCAAGAGACCCAGTACTTC. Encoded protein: CASSNKRGIQETQYF.

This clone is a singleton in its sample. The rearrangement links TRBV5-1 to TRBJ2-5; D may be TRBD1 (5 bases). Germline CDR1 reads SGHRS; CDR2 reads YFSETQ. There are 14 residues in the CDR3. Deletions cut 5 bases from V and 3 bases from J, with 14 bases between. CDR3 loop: CASSQGRYKETQYF. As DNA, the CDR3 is TGCGCCAGCAGTCAGGGCAGGTACAAAGAGACCCAGTACTTC. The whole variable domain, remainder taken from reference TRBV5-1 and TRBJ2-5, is KAGVTQTPRYLIKTRGQQVTLSCSPISGHRSVSWYQQTPGQGLQFLFEYFSETQRNKGNFPGRFSGRQFSNSRSEMNVSTLELGDSALYLCASSQGRYKETQYFGPGTRLLVL.

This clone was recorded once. CDR3 sequence reads: CASSRVYSYEQYF. CDR3 DNA sequence: TGTGCCAGCAGTAGGGTATACTCCTACGAGCAGTACTTC. The chain links TRBV28 to TRBJ2-7, with D unclear. The CDR3 is 13 amino acids. V was pared by 5 bases and J by 0 bases, with 8 bases between. Germline V lookup: CDR1 MDHEN, CDR2 SYDVKM.

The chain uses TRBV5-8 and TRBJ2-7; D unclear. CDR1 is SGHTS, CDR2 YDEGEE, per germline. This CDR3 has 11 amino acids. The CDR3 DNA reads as TGTGCGAGCCTGATATCCTACGAGCAGTACTTC. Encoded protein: CASLISYEQYF.

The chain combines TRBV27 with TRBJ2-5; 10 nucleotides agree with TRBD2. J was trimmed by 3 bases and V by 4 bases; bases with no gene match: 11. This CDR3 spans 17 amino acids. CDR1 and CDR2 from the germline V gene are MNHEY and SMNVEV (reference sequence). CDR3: CASSSLPGLADKETQYF. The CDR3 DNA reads TGTGCCAGCAGTTCCCTGCCAGGACTAGCGGACAAAGAGACCCAGTACTTC.

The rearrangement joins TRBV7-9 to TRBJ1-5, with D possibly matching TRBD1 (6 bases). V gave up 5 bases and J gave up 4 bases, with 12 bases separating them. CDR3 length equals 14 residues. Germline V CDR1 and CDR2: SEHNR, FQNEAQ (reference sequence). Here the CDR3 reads CASSPSGDNQPQHF. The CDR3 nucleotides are TGTGCCAGCAGCCCTTCAGGGGATAATCAGCCCCAGCATTTT.

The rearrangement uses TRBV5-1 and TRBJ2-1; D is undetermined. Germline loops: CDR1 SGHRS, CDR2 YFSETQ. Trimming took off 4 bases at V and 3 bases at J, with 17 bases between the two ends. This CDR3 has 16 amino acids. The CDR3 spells CASSPEWSPGYNEQFF. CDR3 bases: TGCGCCAGCAGCCCGGAGTGGAGTCCCGGCTACAATGAGCAGTTCTTC.

CDR3 sequence reads: CASKGQEFVSPGELFF. CDR3 bases: TGCGCCAGCAAGGGACAGGAGTTCGTCAGTCCCGGGGAGCTGTTTTTT. The chain couples TRBV5-1 to TRBJ2-2; 8 nucleotides line up with TRBD1. V was clipped by 6 bases and J by 6 bases; unmatched bases: 13. The CDR3 is 16 amino acids. CDR1 is SGHRS, CDR2 YFSETQ, per germline.

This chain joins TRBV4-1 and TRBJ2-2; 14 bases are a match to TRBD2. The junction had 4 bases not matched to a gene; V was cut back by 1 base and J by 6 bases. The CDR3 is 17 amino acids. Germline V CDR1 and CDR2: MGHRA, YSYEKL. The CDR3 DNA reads TGCGCCAGCAGCCAAGGGACTAGCGGGAGGATTTCCGGGGAGCTGTTTTTT. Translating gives CASSQGTSGRISGELFF.

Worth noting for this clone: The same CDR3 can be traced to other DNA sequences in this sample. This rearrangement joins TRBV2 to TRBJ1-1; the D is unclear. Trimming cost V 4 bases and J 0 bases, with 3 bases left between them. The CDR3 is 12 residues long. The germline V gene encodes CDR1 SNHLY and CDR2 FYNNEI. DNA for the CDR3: TGTGCCAGCAGTGTGATGAACACTGAAGCTTTCTTT. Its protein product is CASSVMNTEAFF.

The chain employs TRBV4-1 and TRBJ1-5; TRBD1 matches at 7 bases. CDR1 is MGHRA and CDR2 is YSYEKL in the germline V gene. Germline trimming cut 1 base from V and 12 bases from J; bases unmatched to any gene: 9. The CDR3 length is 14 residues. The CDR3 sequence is CASSQALDREDQHF. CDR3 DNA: TGCGCCAGCAGCCAAGCCCTCGACAGGGAGGACCAGCATTTT.

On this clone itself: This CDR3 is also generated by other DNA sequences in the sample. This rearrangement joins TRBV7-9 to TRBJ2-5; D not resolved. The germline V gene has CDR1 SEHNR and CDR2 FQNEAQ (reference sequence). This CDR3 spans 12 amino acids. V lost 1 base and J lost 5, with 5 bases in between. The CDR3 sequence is CASSLGAETQYF. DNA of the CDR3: TGTGCCAGCAGCTTAGGAGCGGAGACCCAGTACTTC.

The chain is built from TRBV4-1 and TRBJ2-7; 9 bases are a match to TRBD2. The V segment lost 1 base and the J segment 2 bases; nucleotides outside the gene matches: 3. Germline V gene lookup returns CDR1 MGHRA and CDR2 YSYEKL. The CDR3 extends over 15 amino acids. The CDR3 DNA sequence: TGCGCCAGCAGCCAAGGACTAGCGGAGGCCTACGAGCAGTACTTC. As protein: CASSQGLAEAYEQYF.

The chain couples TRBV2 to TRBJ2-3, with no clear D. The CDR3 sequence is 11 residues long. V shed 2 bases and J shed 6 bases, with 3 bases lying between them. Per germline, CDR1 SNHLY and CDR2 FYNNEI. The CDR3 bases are TGTGCCAGCAGTGAACTCGATACGCAGTATTTT. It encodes CASSELDTQYF.

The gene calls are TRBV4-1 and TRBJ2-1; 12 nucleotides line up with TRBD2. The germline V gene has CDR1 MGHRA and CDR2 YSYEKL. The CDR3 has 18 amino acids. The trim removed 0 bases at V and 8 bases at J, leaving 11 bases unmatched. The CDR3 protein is CASSQEWVTSGRGYEQFF. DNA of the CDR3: TGCGCCAGCAGCCAAGAATGGGTGACTAGCGGGAGAGGGTATGAGCAGTTCTTC.